Sequencing of this T cell receptor (beta chain) was carried out in a study of blood T cells in healthy people across ages (dated by TCRdb to 2015 to 2017). Regarding the complete study: In model experiments, roughly one uniquely barcoded TCR beta cDNA molecule per two T cells was captured by template switching. Age-related changes in TCR beta repertoire diversity were measured in the study by deep sequencing normalized with unique cDNA molecular identifiers. Donors were grouped into four age groups: young (average approximately 15 years), middle-aged (approximately 41), aged (around 60) and long-lived (approximately 82). To avoid experimental bias, donors of different ages were distributed randomly across sequencing lanes. Using the same blood draw, the study looked at two additional independent replicas of 1 million unique cDNA reads for two donors, one aged 18 to 29 and the other aged 80 or older. Study-wide findings and limitations: As age increased, observed TCR beta diversity per million T cells dropped in a roughly linear way, and a significant reduction was already evident by age 40. The long-lived group showed more naive CD4+ T cells, fewer expanded clones and increased TCR diversity than the aged group, suggesting age selection. A strong correlation was found between observed TCR beta diversity and the percentage of naive T cells measured by flow cytometry. Estimates of total diversity from one million sequenced T cells were regarded as lower bounds and underestimates. Conclusive comparison of naive and antigen-experienced compartments was prevented by the profiling of bulk unsorted PBMCs. Donor CMV infection status was unknown, potentially confounding age-related changes in expanded clonotypes.

Libraries were constructed by 5' RACE. The sequencer was an Illumina HiSeq 2500. A second PCR of roughly 7 to 11 cycles was run with a J-beta primer mix and a sample-barcoded 5' primer. Each TCR beta cDNA molecule received a unique molecular identifier from a template-switch 5' adaptor carrying 12 random nucleotides. Each sample yielded at least 3 million CDR3-containing paired-end reads. All of the RNA was converted into first-strand cDNA using the Mint cDNA synthesis kit, with a TRBC-specific oligonucleotide serving as the primer. Following uracil-DNA glycosylase treatment, all cDNA underwent a first 18-cycle PCR with the universal primers M1SS and BC2_uni_R. Turning to the authors' computational methods: Each sample was normalized by randomly selecting 1 million high-quality reads, each carrying a distinct molecular identifier. Instead of being binned into consensus sequences, reads with shared molecular identifiers were discarded. MiTCR, set to a Q25 quality threshold and the strictest error-elimination algorithm, was used for CDR3 identification, clonotype clustering and error correction. A nonparametric unseen species model using Euler transformation provided a lower-bound estimate of total TCR beta diversity. TCRdb itself trimmed the public reads at Q25 with fastp, ran MiXCR and retained productive beta chains. Rows merge per CDR3 protein into single entries with the most common DNA and genes. The authors' filters were not applied to this entry. This sample gives hundreds of thousands of distinct CDR3 sequences in total; 60% to 80% of them show up just once. Roughly a quarter of the sample lies in the top ten.

The roughly 42 donors, aged roughly 6 to 90 years, were systemically healthy Caucasian individuals from Russia. Each donor gave approximately 9.3 milliliters of peripheral blood, collected into EDTA-treated Vacutainer tubes. Ficoll-Paque density-gradient centrifugation was used to isolate PBMCs, with at least 7 million per sample. Trizol reagent was used to extract total RNA from PBMCs, with at least 5 micrograms per sample. For every donor, flow cytometry on a PBMC aliquot measured the percentage of naive CD45RAhigh/CD27high T cells. Points on this clonotype: Its specific antigen is unknown. No qualities accompany the bases; no much larger clone lies one base away.

After removal of 6 bases from V and 4 bases from J, the junction retains 2 bases not matched to a gene. Per the germline V gene (reference sequence), LNHNV is the CDR1 and YYDKDF is the CDR2. Including cysteine and phenylalanine, the CDR3 has 13 amino acids. Only CDR3 DNA is held: 39 bases, read in frame from base 1. This receptor was identified in a young man in good health. The sequenced sample was blood. The chain is assembled from TRBV15 and TRBJ2-5; 10 bases in the junction line up with TRBD1. The sequence in DNA is TGTGCCACCAGGGACAGGGGGGGAGAGACCCAGTACTTC. It is translated as CATRDRGGETQYF.